This passage covers 15 T cell receptor beta chains from one sample sequenced in a study of shared clonotypes between healthy human individuals. Some clones are missing from TCRdb's copy, which holds only in-frame ones; the method was immunoSEQ multiplex PCR. Of 450,000 to 650,000 clones in the sample, roughly four fifths were seen once. The sequenced material came from PBMCs. The receptors were gathered from a middle-aged woman in good health. Some clones in this sample may be carry-over from other donors' samples.

This clone was seen ten or more times. This chain connects TRBV6-1 to TRBJ2-4; a weak D match, TRBD2 (5 bases). The CDR3 is made up of 14 amino acids. The ends were cut back, 4 bases at V and 6 bases at J, with 13 bases in the middle. Germline lookup yields CDR1 MNHNS and CDR2 SASEGT. The CDR3 coding sequence is TGTGCCAGCAGTGTAGGGCCTGGGAGAAACATTCAGTACTTC. This sequence encodes CASSVGPGRNIQYF.

V usage is TRBV5-4 and J usage is TRBJ2-5, with 7 bases fitting TRBD2. Trimming cost V 3 bases and J 6 bases; bases outside gene matches: 8. Germline CDR1 SGHNT, CDR2 YYREEE (reference sequence). This CDR3 is 14 amino acids long. The CDR3 reads CASSSRGGAQTQYF. The DNA for the CDR3 is TGTGCCAGCAGCTCCCGCGGGGGAGCTCAGACCCAGTACTTC.

The chain employs TRBV20-1 and TRBJ1-2, with no clear D. The CDR3 spans 11 residues. V lost 6 bases and J 7 bases, leaving 12 bases between the germline ends. Germline lookup yields CDR1 DFQATT and CDR2 SNEGSKA (reference sequence). The CDR3 sequence is CSAQDLGGYTF. For the CDR3, the DNA is TGCAGTGCCCAAGACCTCGGTGGCTACACCTTC.

The chain is built from TRBV4-1 and TRBJ1-4, with D uncertain. CDR1 MGHRA and CDR2 YSYEKL come from the germline V gene. Trimming took off 0 bases at V and 5 bases at J, with 16 bases between the two ends. The CDR3 is 17 residues long. The CDR3 DNA follows: TGCGCCAGCAGCCAAGATAATCCAACTGAAGTAAATGAAAAACTGTTTTTT. It codes for CASSQDNPTEVNEKLFF.

This clone was detected once. The chain has TRBV7-9 and TRBJ1-2, with 9 nucleotides matching TRBD1. The V gene end was trimmed by 2 bases and the J gene end by 8 bases; junction bases not matched to a gene: 9. The CDR3 length is 15 residues. The germline CDR1 and CDR2 sequences are SEHNR and FQNEAQ (reference sequence). The CDR3 region is CASSLWDREMGGYTF. The CDR3 DNA follows: TGTGCCAGCAGCTTATGGGACAGGGAGATGGGAGGCTACACCTTC. The complete variable domain, with remaining parts taken from reference TRBV7-9 and TRBJ1-2, reads DTGVSQNPRHKITKRGQNVTFRCDPISEHNRLYWYRQTLGQGPEFLTYFQNEAQLEKSRLLSDRFSAERPKGSFSTLEIQRTEQGDSAMYLCASSLWDREMGGYTFGSGTRLTVV.

This chain uses TRBV18 with TRBJ2-5; D not resolved. CDR3 length equals 13 residues. The germline CDR1 and CDR2 sequences are KGHSH and LQKENI. Trimming took off 2 bases at V and 1 base at J, with 5 bases between the two ends. CDR3 coding DNA: TGTGCCAGCTCACCAGCCCTCCAAGAGACCCAGTACTTC. It encodes CASSPALQETQYF.

The V and J genes are TRBV7-8 and TRBJ1-3, with D possibly TRBD1 on 6 matching bases. The CDR3 runs to 16 residues. CDR1 is SGHVS, CDR2 FQNEAQ, per germline. Trimming stripped 4 bases from V and 0 bases from J, with 13 bases between. The CDR3 here is CASSSRGTSSGNTIYF. CDR3 sequence (DNA): TGTGCCAGCAGCTCCCGGGGGACATCCTCTGGAAACACCATATATTTT.

J is TRBJ1-3 and V is TRBV28; TRBD1 agrees at 7 bases. Looked up from germline, CDR1 is MDHEN and CDR2 is SYDVKM. CDR3 length: 16 residues. Germline trimming cut 7 bases from V and 0 bases from J; bases unmatched to any gene: 9. The CDR3 region has the DNA TGTGCCAGCACGTTGACAGGGTGGTCCTCTGGAAACACCATATATTTT. Translated: CASTLTGWSSGNTIYF.

J is TRBJ2-7 and V is TRBV9; either TRBD1 or TRBD2 may fit D (5 bases each). Trimming took 3 bases from V and 4 from J, leaving 11 bases between them. There are 13 residues in the CDR3. CDR1 SGDLS and CDR2 YYNGEE come from the germline V gene. The CDR3 spells CASSGGVPYEQYF. The CDR3 nucleotides read TGTGCCAGCAGCGGAGGGGTCCCTTACGAGCAGTACTTC.

The chain joins TRBV7-3 to TRBJ2-6, with D tentatively TRBD1 (5 bases). V was cut by 5 bases and J by 0 bases, with 17 bases left in between. The CDR3 is made up of 18 amino acids. CDR1 SGHTA and CDR2 FQGTGA come from the germline V gene. The CDR3: CASSPRGRATSGANVLTF. The CDR3 coding sequence is TGTGCCAGCAGCCCTAGGGGCAGGGCAACCTCTGGGGCCAACGTCCTGACTTTC.

Of note for this clone: This could be a read error, since a much larger clone is one nucleotide away. The J gene is TRBJ2-7, the V gene TRBV5-5; D is possibly TRBD1 (6 bases). Per germline, CDR1 SGHKS and CDR2 YYEKEE (reference sequence). The CDR3 is 13 residues long. Deletions cut 4 bases from V and 3 bases from J, with 11 bases between. DNA for the CDR3: TGTGCCAGCAGCCACGACAGGAACTACGAGCAGTACTTC. This codes for CASSHDRNYEQYF.

This clone was counted between two and nine times. The chain links TRBV11-2 to TRBJ2-3, with D perhaps given as TRBD1 or TRBD2 (6 bases each). Trimming pared 0 bases from V and 6 bases from J, leaving 19 bases between. Per germline, CDR1 SGHAT and CDR2 FQNNGV. This CDR3 contains 17 residues. The chain's CDR3 is CASSLDGGLGMLDTQYF. CDR3 sequence (DNA): TGTGCCAGCAGCTTAGATGGGGGGCTAGGAATGTTGGATACGCAGTATTTT.

With regard to this clone: This probably arose from a read error, given a far larger clone one base away. The rearrangement links TRBV28 to TRBJ2-3, with D perhaps matching TRBD2 (6 bases). The V end lost 5 bases, the J end lost 3 bases, and 18 bases lay between the germline ends. CDR1 and CDR2 from the germline V gene are MDHEN and SYDVKM. This CDR3 has 16 amino acids. The CDR3 sequence: CASSTPVGGATDTQYF. In DNA, the CDR3 is TGTGCCAGCAGTACCCCAGTGGGAGGAGCAACAGATACGCAGTATTTT. Full variable domain (remainder filled in from reference TRBV28 and TRBJ2-3): DVKVTQSSRYLVKRTGEKVFLECVQDMDHENMFWYRQDPGLGLRLIYFSYDVKMKEKGDIPEGYSVSREKKERFSLILESASTNQTSMYLCASSTPVGGATDTQYFGPGTRLTVL.

The chain employs TRBV30 and TRBJ1-3, with D maybe TRBD1 (5 bases). Germline CDR1 GTSNPN, CDR2 SVGIG (reference sequence). Trimming left V 4 bases short and J 5 bases short, with 6 bases between. The CDR3 has 11 amino acids. The CDR3: CAWTGRNTIYF. The CDR3 nucleotides read TGTGCCTGGACAGGGAGAAACACCATATATTTT.

The chain combines TRBV9 with TRBJ2-5, with D possibly being TRBD2 (5 bases). The CDR3 has 14 amino acids. V lost 0 bases, J lost 3 bases, and 9 bases lay in between. Looked up from germline, CDR1 is SGDLS and CDR2 is YYNGEE. The CDR3 region is CASSVGLNEETQYF. Here the CDR3 DNA reads TGTGCCAGCAGCGTAGGACTAAACGAAGAGACCCAGTACTTC.